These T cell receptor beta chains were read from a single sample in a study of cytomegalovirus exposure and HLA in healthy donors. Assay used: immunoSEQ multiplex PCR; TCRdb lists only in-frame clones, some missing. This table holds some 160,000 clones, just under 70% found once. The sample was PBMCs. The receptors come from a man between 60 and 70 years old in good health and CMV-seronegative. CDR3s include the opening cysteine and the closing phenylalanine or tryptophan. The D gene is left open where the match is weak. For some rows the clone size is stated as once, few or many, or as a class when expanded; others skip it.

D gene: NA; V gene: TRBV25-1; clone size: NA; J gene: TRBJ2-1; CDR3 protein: CASSEWPGGREQFF; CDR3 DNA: TGTGCCAGCAGTGAATGGCCAGGGGGGCGTGAGCAGTTCTTC
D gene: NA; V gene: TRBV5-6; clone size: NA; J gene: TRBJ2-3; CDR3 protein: CASSPLAEISTQYF; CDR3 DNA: TGTGCCAGCAGCCCCCTAGCAGAGATTTCTACGCAGTATTTT
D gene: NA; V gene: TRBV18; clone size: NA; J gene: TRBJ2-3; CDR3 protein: CASSPGLRDTQYF; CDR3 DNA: TGTGCCAGCTCACCGGGACTGAGGGATACGCAGTATTTT
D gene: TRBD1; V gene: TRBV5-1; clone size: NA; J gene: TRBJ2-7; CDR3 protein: CASTRQGALEQYF; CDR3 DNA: TGCGCCAGCACTCGACAGGGGGCGCTTGAGCAGTACTTC
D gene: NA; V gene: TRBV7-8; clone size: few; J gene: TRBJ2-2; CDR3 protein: CASSSGGGTGELFF; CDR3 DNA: TGTGCCAGCAGCTCCGGAGGTGGTACCGGGGAGCTGTTTTTT
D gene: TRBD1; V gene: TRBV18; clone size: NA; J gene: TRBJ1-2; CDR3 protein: CASSPSTETGDLTNYGYTF; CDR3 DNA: TGTGCCAGCTCACCAAGTACGGAAACAGGGGACTTGACTAACTATGGCTACACCTTC
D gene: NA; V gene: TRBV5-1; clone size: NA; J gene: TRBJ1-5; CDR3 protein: CASSLDTQGQPQHF; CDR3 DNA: TGCGCCAGCAGCCTGGACACTCAGGGGCAGCCCCAGCATTTT
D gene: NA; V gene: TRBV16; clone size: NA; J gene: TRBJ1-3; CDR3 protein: CASSQWAGSSGDTIYF; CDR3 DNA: TGTGCCAGCAGCCAATGGGCAGGGTCCTCGGGAGACACCATATATTTT
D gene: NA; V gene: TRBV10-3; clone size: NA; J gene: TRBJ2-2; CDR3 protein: CAISELTNTGELFF; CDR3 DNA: TGTGCCATCAGTGAACTGACGAACACCGGGGAGCTGTTTTTT
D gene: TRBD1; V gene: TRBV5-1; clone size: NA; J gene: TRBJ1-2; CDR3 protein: CASSLVRGTGDNYGYTF; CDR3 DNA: TGCGCCAGCAGCTTGGTTAGAGGGACAGGGGACAACTATGGCTACACCTTC
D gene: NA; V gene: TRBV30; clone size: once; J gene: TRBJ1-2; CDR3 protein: CAWRDRQVLYGYTF; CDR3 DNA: TGTGCCTGGAGAGATCGACAGGTGCTTTATGGCTACACCTTC
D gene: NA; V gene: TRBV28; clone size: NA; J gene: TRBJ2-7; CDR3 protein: CASSPPSGHEQYF; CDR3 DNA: TGTGCCAGCAGTCCCCCCTCAGGGCACGAGCAGTACTTC
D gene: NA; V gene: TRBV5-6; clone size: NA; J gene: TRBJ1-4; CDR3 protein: CASSYGGGRRTNEKLFF; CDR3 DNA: TGTGCCAGCAGCTACGGCGGGGGGCGCCGGACTAATGAAAAACTGTTTTTT
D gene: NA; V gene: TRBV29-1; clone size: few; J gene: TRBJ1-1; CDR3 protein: CSVAPVGSYTEAFF; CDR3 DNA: TGCAGCGTTGCCCCGGTGGGCAGTTACACTGAAGCTTTCTTT